The next 19 T cell receptor beta chains were all read from a single sample in a study of control samples from healthy donors and cancer patients. The repertoire was sequenced with immunoSEQ multiplex PCR; TCRdb's copy has only in-frame clones and lacks some. This sample has around 140,000 clones, with 75% to 95% found just once. Sequencing was performed on blood. The source is a man in his forties in good health.

The rearrangement joins TRBV18 to TRBJ2-7; TRBD2 is a possible D gene (6 bases). The length of the CDR3 is 16 residues. CDR1 KGHSH and CDR2 LQKENI come from the germline V gene. V was pared by 6 bases and J by 0 bases, with 18 bases between. In DNA, the CDR3 is TGTGCCAGCTCCTCCTCTGCGGGACGAAGCTCCTACGAGCAGTACTTC. Translation gives CASSSSAGRSSYEQYF. Full variable domain (missing parts from reference TRBV18 and TRBJ2-7): NAGVMQNPRHLVRRRGQEARLRCSPMKGHSHVYWYRQLPEEGLKFMVYLQKENIIDESGMPKERFSAEFPKEGPSILRIQQVVRGDSAAYFCASSSSAGRSSYEQYFGPGTRLTVT.

The CDR3 loop reads CASSSFSGGITDTQYF. CDR3 DNA sequence: TGTGCCAGCAGCTCCTTCTCAGGGGGCATCACAGATACGCAGTATTTT. The V call is TRBV9, the J call TRBJ2-3; 8 bases match TRBD1. Germline V gene data show CDR1 as SGDLS and CDR2 as YYNGEE. The CDR3 covers 16 residues. J lost 2 bases, V lost 4 bases, and 9 bases had no gene match.

For the CDR3, the DNA is TGCAGCGCCGGACAGGGGGCCGGGGAGCTGTTTTTT. As protein: CSAGQGAGELFF. The V gene is TRBV29-1, the J gene TRBJ2-2; 10 bases match TRBD1. Germline V lookup: CDR1 SQVTM, CDR2 ANQGSEA. V lost 7 bases, J lost 6 bases, and 2 bases stayed unmatched. This CDR3 is 12 amino acids long.

This chain connects TRBV28 to TRBJ1-3; 8 nucleotides align to TRBD1. Looked up from germline, CDR1 is MDHEN and CDR2 is SYDVKM. This CDR3 is built from 16 residues. J gave up 0 bases and V 1 base, and 2 bases lay outside the gene matches. The CDR3 spells CASSLYRGSSGNTIYF. The CDR3 bases are TGTGCCAGCAGTTTATACAGGGGGTCCTCTGGAAACACCATATATTTT.

The V gene is TRBV5-4, the J gene TRBJ1-3; the D gene is possibly TRBD1 (6 bases). The CDR3 has 14 residues. Germline CDR1 is SGHNT and CDR2 is YYREEE (reference sequence). Trimming removed 4 bases at V and 4 bases at J, with 12 bases between. Written as DNA, the CDR3 is TGTGCCAGCAGCCCACAGGGTTCGGGAAACACCATATATTTT. Its protein is CASSPQGSGNTIYF.

The chain combines TRBV2 with TRBJ2-1; D uncertain. The CDR3 runs 11 residues. Trimming pared 8 bases from V and 3 bases from J, leaving 5 bases between. Germline V gene lookup returns CDR1 SNHLY and CDR2 FYNNEI. CDR3 sequence: CASGGYNEQFF. In DNA form, the CDR3 reads TGTGCCAGCGGCGGCTACAATGAGCAGTTCTTC.

The chain has TRBV11-2 and TRBJ2-1; D could derive from TRBD1 or TRBD2 (6 bases each). CDR3 length equals 16 residues. Germline CDR1 reads SGHAT; CDR2 reads FQNNGV. With 1 base removed from V and 0 bases from J, the gap between germline ends came to 10 bases. CDR3 in amino acids: CASSLGGGSSYNEQFF. CDR3 nucleotides: TGTGCCAGCAGCTTAGGAGGGGGGAGCTCCTACAATGAGCAGTTCTTC.

The genes are TRBV7-9 and TRBJ1-2; 7 nucleotides agree with TRBD1. From germline, CDR1 is SEHNR and CDR2 FQNEAQ (reference sequence). This CDR3 comprises 16 residues. With V trimmed by 5 bases and J by 3 bases, 12 bases remained unmatched. CDR3 coding DNA: TGTGCCAGCAGCCGGGGGACAGTTCCCCATGACTATGGCTACACCTTC. It is translated as CASSRGTVPHDYGYTF.

The chain links TRBV19 to TRBJ1-2; weak D call: TRBD1 (6 bases). The CDR3 sequence is 15 residues long. Per germline, CDR1 LNHDA and CDR2 SQIVND (reference sequence). Between the trimmed V and J ends, which lost 6 bases and 0 bases, there was a span of 14 bases. CDR3 region: CASSRQASANYGYTF. CDR3 DNA: TGTGCCAGTAGCCGACAGGCCTCCGCTAACTATGGCTACACCTTC. The whole variable domain, remainder taken from reference TRBV19 and TRBJ1-2, is DGGITQSPKYLFRKEGQNVTLSCEQNLNHDAMYWYRQDPGQGLRLIYYSQIVNDFQKGDIAEGYSVSREKKESFPLTVTSAQKNPTAFYLCASSRQASANYGYTFGSGTRLTVV.

The chain joins TRBV2 to TRBJ2-3; TRBD2 might be the D (5 bases). This CDR3 spans 14 amino acids. V was shortened by 8 bases and J by 0 bases, with 12 bases between the two germline ends. In germline, CDR1 is SNHLY, CDR2 FYNNEI. The CDR3 DNA reads as TGTGCCAGCCCCGAGGGCCTCAGCACAGATACGCAGTATTTT. Amino acid sequence: CASPEGLSTDTQYF.

This clone is a singleton in its sample. The rearrangement uses TRBV15 and TRBJ2-7, with D tentatively TRBD2 (6 bases). In germline, CDR1 is LNHNV, CDR2 YYDKDF (reference sequence). V lost 3 bases and J 2 bases, leaving 14 bases between the germline ends. This CDR3 is built from 15 residues. CDR3 sequence: CATSRGGRGPYEQYF. DNA for the CDR3: TGTGCCACCAGCAGGGGGGGACGGGGACCCTACGAGCAGTACTTC.

V and J are TRBV7-9 and TRBJ2-7; 7 bases are a match to TRBD1. V shed 4 bases and J 3 bases; nucleotides not matched to a gene: 6. The CDR3 is made up of 14 amino acids. Germline V lookup: CDR1 SEHNR, CDR2 FQNEAQ (reference sequence). CDR3 sequence reads: CASSSGTALYEQYF. The CDR3 DNA reads TGTGCCAGCAGCTCCGGGACAGCGCTCTACGAGCAGTACTTC.

The J gene is TRBJ1-1, the V gene TRBV18; D remains unclear. Trimming cost V 0 bases and J 7 bases, with 6 bases left between them. This CDR3 is 12 amino acids long. The germline gives CDR1 KGHSH, CDR2 LQKENI. CDR3 DNA: TGTGCCAGCTCACCACCGACCGTTGAAGCTTTCTTT. Translated: CASSPPTVEAFF.

The chain has TRBV5-1 and TRBJ2-7; D may correspond to TRBD1 or TRBD2 (5 bases each). Between the trimmed V and J ends, which lost 0 bases and 4 bases, there was a span of 14 bases. This CDR3 region has 15 residues. Germline V gene data show CDR1 as SGHRS and CDR2 as YFSETQ. The CDR3 region has the DNA TGCGCCAGCAGCTTGGTTGGGGGAACGGGATACGAGCAGTACTTC. It encodes CASSLVGGTGYEQYF.

The chain couples TRBV2 to TRBJ2-1; D possibly corresponds to TRBD1 (5 bases). The germline V and J ends were trimmed by 3 bases and 4 bases, with 13 bases remaining between them. The CDR3 runs to 15 residues. Germline CDR1 is SNHLY and CDR2 is FYNNEI. CDR3 region: CASSEGQGPYNEQFF. The CDR3 nucleotides are TGTGCCAGCAGTGAGGGGCAAGGTCCATACAATGAGCAGTTCTTC.

V and J are TRBV7-9 and TRBJ2-5; D is unclear. The CDR3 length is 13 residues. Germline V gives CDR1 SEHNR, CDR2 FQNEAQ (reference sequence). V was pared by 5 bases and J by 4 bases, with 11 bases between. This CDR3 is CASSPSGLETQYF. CDR3 sequence (DNA): TGTGCCAGCAGCCCGAGTGGGTTAGAGACCCAGTACTTC.

V usage is TRBV5-8 and J usage is TRBJ1-3; no definite D call. Trimming removed 2 bases from V and 0 bases from J, with 15 bases in between. The CDR3 has 17 residues. Germline CDR1 and CDR2: SGHTS and YDEGEE. In nucleotides, the CDR3 is TGTGCCAGCAGCTTCGGGGTCGCCCTCTCCTCTGGAAACACCATATATTTT. Translation gives CASSFGVALSSGNTIYF.

This chain connects TRBV13 to TRBJ2-3, with D possibly TRBD1 on 6 matching bases. The germline CDR1 and CDR2 sequences are PRHDT and FYEKMQ (reference sequence). The CDR3 consists of 19 residues. V was clipped by 1 base and J by 4 bases, with 24 bases between them. In nucleotides, the CDR3 is TGTGCCAGCAGCTTAGCTTTTTTTCAGAGGGCAGGGGATGCAGATACGCAGTATTTT. It translates to CASSLAFFQRAGDADTQYF.

The CDR3 region has the DNA TGCGCCAGCAGATGGGACACGGTACCTAATTCGAACACTGAAGCTTTCTTT. This translates into CASRWDTVPNSNTEAFF. The chain uses TRBV5-1 and TRBJ1-1, with D maybe TRBD1 (6 bases). Germline V CDR1 and CDR2: SGHRS, YFSETQ. Trimming stripped 5 bases from V and 1 base from J, with 21 bases between. The length of the CDR3 is 17 residues.